Listed below are T cell receptor beta chains from one sample, sequenced in a study of cytotoxic CD8 clonotypes in ibrutinib-treated CLL. Clones were read by immunoSEQ multiplex PCR, and TCRdb kept only the in-frame ones, dropping some. The table has more than 300,000 clones, around four fifths seen once. This specimen was PBMCs, taken before ibrutinib treatment. The receptors come from a human donor with chronic lymphocytic leukemia. CDR3s include the opening cysteine and the closing phenylalanine or tryptophan. Each record gives: D gene, J gene, V gene, clone size, CDR3 protein, CDR3 DNA. The D gene is left open where the match is weak. Part of the rows lack a size; the others show once, few, many or a class for expanded clones.

>TRBD1|TRBJ1-5|TRBV19|NA
CASSGTGLNQPQHF
TGTGCCAGTAGTGGGACAGGTTTAAATCAGCCCCAGCATTTT
>NA|TRBJ2-5|TRBV5-4|once
CASSLGTGFRQETQYF
TGTGCCAGCAGCTTGGGAACGGGGTTTCGGCAAGAGACCCAGTACTTC
>NA|TRBJ2-7|TRBV9|NA
CASSVDQYEQYF
TGTGCCAGCAGCGTAGACCAGTACGAGCAGTACTTC
>TRBD1|TRBJ2-5|TRBV30|NA
CAWSGTVQETQYF
TGTGCCTGGAGCGGGACAGTCCAAGAGACCCAGTACTTC
>NA|TRBJ1-1|TRBV30|NA
CAWSDGGVEAFF
TGTGCCTGGAGTGACGGAGGGGTGGAAGCTTTCTTT
>TRBD2|TRBJ2-1|TRBV4-1|once
CASRATSGRSYNEQFF
TGCGCCAGCAGGGCGACTAGCGGGAGATCTTACAATGAGCAGTTCTTC
>NA|TRBJ1-1|TRBV4-1|NA
CASVDRNTEAFF
TGCGCCAGCGTCGACAGGAACACTGAAGCTTTCTTT
>NA|TRBJ2-5|TRBV28|NA
CASMYGHQETQYF
TGTGCCAGCATGTATGGCCACCAAGAGACCCAGTACTTC
>NA|TRBJ2-1|TRBV9|NA
CASSVVDGVSEQFF
TGTGCCAGCAGCGTAGTGGACGGAGTGAGTGAGCAGTTCTTC
>TRBD1|TRBJ2-7|TRBV10-3|NA
CAIRGDRGYEQYF
TGTGCCATCAGGGGGGACAGGGGTTACGAGCAGTACTTC
>NA|TRBJ2-5|TRBV5-1|NA
CASSLPRDQETQYF
TGCGCCAGCAGCTTGCCCAGGGACCAAGAGACCCAGTACTTC
>NA|TRBJ2-7|TRBV9|NA
CASSVSAGLTYEQYF
TGTGCCAGCAGCGTATCGGCCGGATTAACCTACGAGCAGTACTTC
>NA|TRBJ2-7|TRBV5-1|NA
CASSLPSVYEQYF
TGCGCCAGCAGCTTGCCCTCTGTCTACGAGCAGTACTTC
>TRBD1|TRBJ1-2|TRBV6-1|few
CASSHRGPNYGYTF
TGTGCCAGCAGTCACAGGGGCCCAAACTATGGCTACACCTTC
>TRBD2|TRBJ2-5|TRBV5-1|NA
CASSLGLAGEETQYF
TGCGCCAGCAGCTTGGGCCTAGCGGGAGAAGAGACCCAGTACTTC
>NA|TRBJ2-3|TRBV7-8|NA
CATTQTRHTDTQYF
TGTGCCACCACCCAGACTCGTCACACAGATACGCAGTATTTT
>NA|TRBJ2-1|TRBV7-3|NA
CASSLTGTNNEQFF
TGTGCCAGCAGCTTAACCGGGACAAACAATGAGCAGTTCTTC
>NA|TRBJ2-7|TRBV29-1|NA
CSVVEASSYEQYF
TGCAGCGTTGTGGAGGCCAGCTCCTACGAGCAGTACTTC
>TRBD1|TRBJ2-5|TRBV10-3|NA
CAISSGTVPETQYF
TGTGCCATCAGCTCCGGGACAGTCCCCGAGACCCAGTACTTC
>NA|TRBJ1-3|TRBV30|NA
CAWSRLGTSGNTIYF
TGTGCCTGGAGTAGGCTCGGGACTTCTGGAAACACCATATATTTT
>NA|TRBJ2-5|TRBV7-9|NA
CASSLDSGWRPQETQYF
TGTGCCAGCAGCTTAGATTCGGGTTGGCGGCCCCAAGAGACCCAGTACTTC
>TRBD2|TRBJ2-1|TRBV28|NA
CASSLGLAKQFF
TGTGCCAGCAGTCTAGGACTAGCGAAACAGTTCTTC
>TRBD1|TRBJ2-2|TRBV29-1|NA
CSASRGQVSTGELFF
TGCAGCGCTTCCAGGGGGCAGGTTAGCACCGGGGAGCTGTTTTTT
>NA|TRBJ1-5|TRBV11-2|NA
CASSLAGDNQPQHF
TGTGCCAGCAGCTTAGCGGGGGACAATCAGCCCCAGCATTTT
>TRBD1|TRBJ2-5|TRBV7-7|NA
CASSMMGQGEETQYF
TGTGCCAGCAGCATGATGGGACAGGGGGAAGAGACCCAGTACTTC
>NA|TRBJ2-2|TRBV6-6|NA
CASSYLGTNTGELFF
TGTGCCAGCAGTTACTTAGGGACGAACACCGGGGAGCTGTTTTTT
>NA|TRBJ2-1|TRBV14|NA
CASSQDQSSGREFF
TGTGCCAGCAGCCAAGATCAATCGTCGGGGCGGGAGTTCTTC
>NA|TRBJ2-1|TRBV27|NA
CASKQGSGYDEQFF
TGTGCCAGTAAACAGGGCTCAGGGTACGATGAGCAGTTCTTC
>NA|TRBJ2-1|TRBV9|NA
CASSAFLTLAADNEQFF
TGTGCCAGCAGCGCCTTTCTCACGTTGGCAGCAGACAATGAGCAGTTCTTC
>TRBD2|TRBJ2-1|TRBV4-2|NA
CASSPPGGLADTYNEQFF
TGTGCCAGCAGCCCCCCCGGAGGACTAGCGGACACCTACAATGAGCAGTTCTTC
>NA|TRBJ1-1|TRBV20-1|NA
CSAGGTSEAFF
TGCAGTGCGGGGGGGACCTCCGAAGCTTTCTTT
>TRBD2|TRBJ2-7|TRBV7-2|NA
CASSRSGLAGTYEQYF
TGTGCCAGCAGCCGGAGCGGACTAGCGGGAACCTACGAGCAGTACTTC
>NA|TRBJ2-4|TRBV4-1|many
CASSQEMNRVVKNIQYF
TGCGCCAGCAGCCAAGAAATGAACAGGGTTGTGAAAAACATTCAGTACTTC
>TRBD2|TRBJ2-1|TRBV19|NA
CASKEGDASGRAYNEQFF
TGTGCCAGTAAAGAGGGGGACGCAAGCGGGAGGGCCTACAATGAGCAGTTCTTC
>TRBD1|TRBJ2-7|TRBV5-6|NA
CASSVDRTYEQYF
TGTGCCAGCAGCGTGGACAGGACCTACGAGCAGTACTTC
>NA|TRBJ2-5|TRBV28|NA
CASSSPHIETQYF
TGTGCCAGCAGTTCCCCACACATAGAGACCCAGTACTTC
>TRBD2|TRBJ2-3|TRBV6-5|NA
CASSYSASGRSDTQYF
TGTGCCAGCAGTTACTCGGCTAGCGGGAGATCAGATACGCAGTATTTT
>NA|TRBJ1-2|TRBV15|NA
CATSSVRDGYTF
TGTGCCACCAGCAGTGTCAGAGATGGCTACACCTTC
>NA|TRBJ2-7|TRBV18|few
CASSPRLGPMNEQYF
TGTGCCAGCTCACCTCGACTGGGGCCGATGAACGAGCAGTACTTC
>NA|TRBJ1-1|TRBV9|NA
CASSVGRHTEAFF
TGTGCCAGCAGCGTAGGCCGGCACACTGAAGCTTTCTTT
>TRBD2|TRBJ2-2|TRBV30|NA
CAWSGGLAGEGGELFF
TGTGCCTGGAGTGGGGGACTAGCGGGAGAGGGCGGGGAGCTGTTTTTT
>TRBD2|TRBJ2-5|TRBV14|NA
CASSPTSGEETQYF
TGTGCCAGCAGCCCGACTAGCGGGGAAGAGACCCAGTACTTC
>TRBD1|TRBJ2-7|TRBV7-8|NA
CASSLGFRDRDYEQYF
TGTGCCAGCAGCTTAGGTTTCCGGGACAGAGACTACGAGCAGTACTTC
>NA|TRBJ2-5|TRBV5-4|NA
CASSSPRTPGDQYF
TGTGCCAGCAGCTCGCCCCGCACACCAGGGGATCAGTACTTC